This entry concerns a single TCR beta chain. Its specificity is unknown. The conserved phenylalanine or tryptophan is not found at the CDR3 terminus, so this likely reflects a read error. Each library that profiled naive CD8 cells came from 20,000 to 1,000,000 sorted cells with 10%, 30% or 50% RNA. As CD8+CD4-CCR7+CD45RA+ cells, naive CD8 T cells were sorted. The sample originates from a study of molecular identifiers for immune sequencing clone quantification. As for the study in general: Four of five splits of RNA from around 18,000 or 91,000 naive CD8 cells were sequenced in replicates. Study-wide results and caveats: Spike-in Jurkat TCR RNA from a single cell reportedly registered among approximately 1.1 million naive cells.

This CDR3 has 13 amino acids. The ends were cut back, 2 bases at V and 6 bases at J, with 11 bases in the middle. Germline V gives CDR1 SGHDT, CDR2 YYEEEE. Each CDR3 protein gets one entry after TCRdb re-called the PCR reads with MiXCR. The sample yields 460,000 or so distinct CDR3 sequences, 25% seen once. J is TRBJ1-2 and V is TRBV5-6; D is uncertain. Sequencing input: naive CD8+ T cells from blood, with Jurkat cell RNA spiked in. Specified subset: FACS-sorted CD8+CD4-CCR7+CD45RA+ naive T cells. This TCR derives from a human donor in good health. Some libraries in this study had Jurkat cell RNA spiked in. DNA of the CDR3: TGTGCCAGCAGCTTAGACGGATTTGATGGCTACACCTCC. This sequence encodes CASSLDGFDGYTS.